Presented here are 11 T cell receptor beta chains from one specimen sequenced in a study of blood T cell repertoires in COVID-19. The table came from immunoSEQ multiplex PCR; TCRdb's copy has only in-frame clones and leaves some out. Altogether 200,000 to 300,000 clones are present, roughly 80% being singletons, with the ten largest covering approximately 3.2%. The sequencing input was peripheral blood. These receptors originate from a woman under 30 with acute or convalescent COVID-19.

The chain couples TRBV7-9 to TRBJ2-5; 7 positions match TRBD2. CDR3 length: 15 residues. The V and J ends lost 3 bases and 2 bases, in that order; junction bases with no gene match: 6. CDR1 is SEHNR and CDR2 is FQNEAQ in the germline V gene (reference sequence). CDR3 sequence: CASSLGGTPQETQYF. CDR3 nucleotide sequence: TGTGCCAGCAGCTTGGGGGGGACGCCGCAAGAGACCCAGTACTTC.

In this sample, this clone turned up once. The chain employs TRBV4-1 and TRBJ2-7; TRBD1 agrees at 7 bases. CDR1 MGHRA and CDR2 YSYEKL come from the germline V gene. V lost 1 base and J lost 5; bases outside the gene matches: 8. The CDR3 length is 15 residues. The CDR3 nucleotides are TGCGCCAGCAGCCAAGCTTGGGACAGACCTAACGAGCAGTACTTC. This codes for CASSQAWDRPNEQYF.

V is TRBV9 and J is TRBJ1-4; TRBD1 is a possible D gene (5 bases). In germline, CDR1 is SGDLS, CDR2 YYNGEE. The CDR3 has 15 residues. Trimming took off 1 base at V and 1 base at J, with 8 bases between the two ends. CDR3 sequence reads: CASSVSGQTNEKLFF. The DNA for the CDR3 is TGTGCCAGCAGCGTATCAGGACAAACTAATGAAAAACTGTTTTTT.

V is TRBV11-2 and J is TRBJ1-2; D might be TRBD1 (5 bases). Germline V gene data show CDR1 as SGHAT and CDR2 as FQNNGV. The CDR3 loop spans 13 amino acids. Between the trimmed V and J ends, which lost 1 base and 8 bases, there was a span of 11 bases. CDR3 amino acids: CASSLGGGGGYTF. CDR3 in DNA: TGTGCCAGCAGCTTAGGGGGGGGTGGAGGCTACACCTTC.

This clone was found a few times. This chain joins TRBV3-1 (or the pseudogene TRBV3-2) and TRBJ2-1; perhaps TRBD1 as D (6 bases). Germline values: CDR1 LGHDT, CDR2 YNNKEL (reference sequence). This CDR3 has 11 amino acids. Trimming cost V 6 bases and J 6 bases, with 6 bases left between them. The CDR3 region has the DNA TGTGCCAGCAGGGGGGCCAATGAGCAGTTCTTC. Its translation is CASRGANEQFF.

The V call is TRBV5-6, the J call TRBJ2-7, with TRBD2 matching over 14 bases. CDR1 and CDR2 from the germline V gene are SGHDT and YYEEEE. The ends lost 3 bases at V and 5 bases at J; junction bases unmatched: 7. The CDR3 runs 16 residues. CDR3 region: CASSWWTSGRTNEQYF. CDR3 in DNA: TGTGCCAGCAGCTGGTGGACTAGCGGGAGGACGAACGAGCAGTACTTC.

This clone has just a few counts. The chain carries TRBV6-5 and TRBJ1-6, with TRBD1 as a possible D gene (5 bases). Trimming cost V 0 bases and J 9 bases, with 9 bases left between them. Looked up from germline, CDR1 is MNHEY and CDR2 is SVGAGI. This CDR3 contains 14 residues. As DNA, the CDR3 is TGTGCCAGCAGTTACTCGTGGGGGGGTTCACCCCTCCACTTT. Protein product: CASSYSWGGSPLHF.

This sequence joins TRBV7-2 and TRBJ2-7; weak D call: TRBD2 (5 bases). The CDR3 sequence is 13 residues long. Germline V gene sequence: CDR1 SGHTA, CDR2 FQGNSA. Trimming took off 5 bases at V and 2 bases at J, with 10 bases between the two ends. The CDR3 sequence: CASSHTGTYEQYF. DNA for the CDR3: TGTGCCAGCAGCCATACGGGGACCTACGAGCAGTACTTC.

This chain connects TRBV5-8 to TRBJ2-1; D possibly corresponds to TRBD2 (6 bases). The CDR3 has 16 residues. The V gene's germline CDR1 is SGHTS and CDR2 YDEGEE. Trimming removed 2 bases from V and 9 bases from J, with 21 bases in between. The CDR3 sequence is CASSLFIRSGAVEQFF. CDR3 DNA: TGTGCCAGCAGCTTATTTATCCGGTCGGGAGCGGTTGAGCAGTTCTTC.

This clone came up once. As DNA, the CDR3 is TGTGCCAGCAGTTCGACCCAGGGGACGGTCCCCAAAAACATTCAGTACTTC. The encoded protein is CASSSTQGTVPKNIQYF. V gene TRBV27 combines with J gene TRBJ2-4; D perhaps matches TRBD1 (6 bases). Trimming took off 4 bases at V and 2 bases at J, with 18 bases between the two ends. CDR3 length: 17 residues. In germline, CDR1 is MNHEY, CDR2 SMNVEV (reference sequence).

V gene TRBV19 combines with J gene TRBJ2-1, with TRBD2 matching over 10 bases. Germline CDR1 LNHDA, CDR2 SQIVND (reference sequence). CDR3 length: 16 amino acids. With 6 bases clipped from V and 5 bases from J, the junction kept 10 bases outside the gene matches. The CDR3 region is CASRRLAGGAHNEQFF. For the CDR3, the DNA is TGTGCCAGTAGACGCTTAGCGGGAGGCGCGCACAATGAGCAGTTCTTC.